This T cell receptor (beta chain) was profiled in a study of T cell responses to AZD1222 COVID-19 vaccine. Study-wide results and limits: At baseline, just a handful of AZD1222 recipients tested seropositive. Spike-specific TCR breadth and depth both grew after two AZD1222 doses.

Sequencing used immunoSEQ multiplex PCR; TCRdb keeps in-frame clones, though not all of them. The table has some 150,000 clones, approximately 90% seen once. V lost 5 bases and J lost 2, with 9 bases in between. This CDR3 contains 13 residues. Germline lookup yields CDR1 SGHAT and CDR2 FQNNGV. Regarding this clone: Its antigen is unknown.

Here the sequenced sample was peripheral blood, taken 28 days after the second AZD1222 dose. This sequence originates from an adult who received the AZD1222 COVID-19 vaccine. The chain employs TRBV11-2 and TRBJ1-2; D perhaps matches TRBD1 (6 bases). Written as DNA, the CDR3 is TGTGCCAGCAGCCGACAGGCCAACTATGGCTACACCTTC. This codes for CASSRQANYGYTF.